The TCR beta chain under discussion was sequenced for a study of regulatory T cells in long-lasting Graves disease. Whole-study results and caveats: Clonotypes that were public and shared totalled a few thousand in persistent patients versus over 800 in new patients.

The germline V and J ends were trimmed by 4 bases and 7 bases, with 13 bases remaining between them. CDR1 ENHRY and CDR2 SYGVKD come from the germline V gene. The CDR3 length is 14 residues. This clonotype was observed a handful of times. Its antigen is still unknown. Regarding time point: newly diagnosed GD, antithyroid drugs for less than 3 months. Isolated PBMC RNA provided the starting material for the TCR library. Researchers made TCR beta libraries by using iRepertoire HTBI primers and running Arm-PCR on CDR3 regions. TCRdb reprocessed the multiplex PCR reads with MiXCR, giving one entry per CDR3 protein. The sample records about 620,000 distinct CDR3 sequences, about 15% being singletons. A further study also used this sample, focusing on T cells in Graves' hyperthyroidism and ophthalmopathy.

The chain combines TRBV10-3 with TRBJ1-4; no definite D call. Sequencing was performed on peripheral blood mononuclear cells (PBMCs), taken at new diagnosis, from a patient treated with antithyroid drugs. The sequence was obtained from a woman aged 25 to 39 with Graves disease. In DNA, the CDR3 is TGTGCCATCAGTGCCGTCGGGCTCGGTGAAAAACTGTTTTTT. This encodes CAISAVGLGEKLFF.